This TCR beta chain was sequenced during a study of response to subunit inactivated influenza vaccine. TCRdb itself ran the RT-PCR reads through MiXCR, one entry per CDR3 protein. This table holds 550,000 to 600,000 distinct CDR3 sequences, approximately 10% found once. Regarding the study as a whole: After each seasonal influenza vaccination, few new T cells are recruited, the authors suggested.

This clonotype was counted between two and nine times. Its matching antigen is unknown. The germline V gene encodes CDR1 LGHNA and CDR2 YNFKEQ. J gave up 5 bases and V 0 bases, and 4 bases lay outside the gene matches. The CDR3 runs 16 residues. V gene TRBV4-2 combines with J gene TRBJ2-2; 9 nucleotides match TRBD2. Sequencing was performed on PBMCs from blood, taken on the day of vaccination. The TCR originated in a man aged 45-65 years who received an inactivated influenza vaccine. The CDR3 reads CASSQEAAGGTGELFF. In DNA form, the CDR3 reads TGTGCCAGCAGCCAAGAGGCGGCGGGAGGGACCGGGGAGCTGTTTTTT.